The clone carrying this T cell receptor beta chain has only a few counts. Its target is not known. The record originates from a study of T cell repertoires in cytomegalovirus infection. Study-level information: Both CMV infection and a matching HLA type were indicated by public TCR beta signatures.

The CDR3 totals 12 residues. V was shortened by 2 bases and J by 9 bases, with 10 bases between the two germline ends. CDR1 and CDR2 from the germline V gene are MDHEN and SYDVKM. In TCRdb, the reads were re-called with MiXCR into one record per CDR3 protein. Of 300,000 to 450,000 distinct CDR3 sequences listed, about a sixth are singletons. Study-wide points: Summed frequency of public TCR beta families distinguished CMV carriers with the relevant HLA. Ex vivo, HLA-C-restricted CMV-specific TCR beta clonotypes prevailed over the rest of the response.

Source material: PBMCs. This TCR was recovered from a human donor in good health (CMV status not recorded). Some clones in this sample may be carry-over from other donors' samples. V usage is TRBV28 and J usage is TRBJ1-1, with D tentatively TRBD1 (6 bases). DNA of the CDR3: TGTGCCAGCAGTTTAAACAGGGTAAAAGCTTTCTTT. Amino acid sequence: CASSLNRVKAFF. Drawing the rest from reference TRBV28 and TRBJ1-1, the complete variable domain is DVKVTQSSRYLVKRTGEKVFLECVQDMDHENMFWYRQDPGLGLRLIYFSYDVKMKEKGDIPEGYSVSREKKERFSLILESASTNQTSMYLCASSLNRVKAFFGQGTRLTVV.